The sample holds many counts of the clone carrying this T cell receptor (beta chain). Its antigen is unknown. These data belong to a study of T-cell memory formation after mild COVID-19. The wider study: Largely, TCR clusters stayed within a single donor.

General study results and limits: For second-wave clones that peaked at day 37, SARS-CoV-2 specificity went unverified.

V was pared by 4 bases and J by 0 bases, with 8 bases between. This CDR3 has 13 residues. The germline V gene encodes CDR1 SGHDT and CDR2 YYEEEE. 5'RACE with constant-segment primers built TCRalpha and TCRbeta cDNA libraries with UMIs. MiXCR, run by TCRdb on the 5' RACE reads, gives a single entry per CDR3 protein. The sample yields about 470,000 distinct CDR3 sequences, 20% to 30% seen once. This receptor was obtained from an adult woman who had mild COVID-19 (a few samples of this study predate the infection). Cell type and time point are not known. The sequencing sample was made of PBMCs or a T cell subset sorted from them (not recorded which). The chain has TRBV5-6 and TRBJ2-7, with D possibly matching TRBD1 (5 bases). The CDR3, as DNA: TGTGCCAGCAGCCGACAGAGCTCCTACGAGCAGTACTTC. This translates into CASSRQSSYEQYF.